A selection of T cell receptor beta chains follows, all from one sample in a study of beta chain features in type 1 diabetes. Sequencing was performed with immunoSEQ multiplex PCR; in TCRdb, only in-frame clones are kept and a portion is missing. The sample lists some 250,000 clones, roughly a tenth occurring once. The source material was naive CD4+ T cells from blood. These receptors were obtained from a man aged 25-45 years with type 1 diabetes. Each CDR3 is given with its conserved first and last residue. The D gene is left open where the match is weak. The size field is filled for only some rows; it gives once, few, many or a size class.

d_gene	v_gene	abundance	j_gene	CDR3aa	CDR3nt
TRBD2	TRBV4-3	NA	TRBJ2-1	CASSQGILAGYNEQFF	TGCGCCAGCAGCCAAGGAATCCTAGCGGGATACAATGAGCAGTTCTTC
NA	TRBV6-1	few	TRBJ1-2	CASSTGLYYGYTF	TGTGCCAGCAGTACAGGTCTCTACTATGGCTACACCTTC
NA	TRBV29-1	few	TRBJ1-2	CSVQRGDSGVYGYTF	TGCAGCGTTCAAAGGGGTGACAGTGGAGTATATGGCTACACCTTC
TRBD1	TRBV7-2	NA	TRBJ2-1	CASSSWTGGRFF	TGTGCCAGCAGCTCTTGGACAGGGGGCAGGTTCTTC
TRBD1	TRBV6-5	few	TRBJ1-2	CASSPAGQGNYGYTF	TGTGCCAGCAGTCCCGCCGGACAGGGGAACTATGGCTACACCTTC
TRBD1	TRBV9	NA	TRBJ1-6	CASSAGTGLIQSLHF	TGTGCCAGCAGCGCCGGGACAGGGTTAATTCAATCCCTCCACTTT
NA	TRBV2	NA	TRBJ2-3	CASRKTGSTDTQYF	TGTGCCAGCAGGAAGACAGGCAGCACAGATACGCAGTATTTT
NA	TRBV15	NA	TRBJ2-5	CATSRDLAETQYF	TGTGCCACCAGCAGAGACCTGGCAGAGACCCAGTACTTC
TRBD1	TRBV10-3	few	TRBJ2-7	CATSRSRDRDTYEQYF	TGTGCCACGTCACGGAGCCGGGACAGAGATACGTACGAGCAGTACTTC
NA	TRBV7-2	NA	TRBJ1-6	CASSLDVGRNSPLHF	TGTGCCAGCAGCTTAGATGTGGGCAGAAATTCACCCCTCCACTTT
NA	TRBV5-1	few	TRBJ1-1	CASSLEVGREAFF	TGCGCCAGCAGCTTGGAGGTGGGCCGTGAAGCTTTCTTT
NA	TRBV5-1	NA	TRBJ2-3	CASRYGQDTQYF	TGCGCCAGCAGATATGGACAGGATACGCAGTATTTT
TRBD2	TRBV30	few	TRBJ2-2	CAWSVHRTSGGGTGELFF	TGTGCCTGGAGTGTACATAGAACTAGCGGGGGAGGGACCGGGGAGCTGTTTTTT
TRBD2	TRBV4-2	NA	TRBJ2-2	CASSPHTSSGGAGSVFF	TGTGCCAGCAGCCCTCACACTTCTAGCGGGGGGGCCGGAAGCGTGTTTTTT
TRBD1	TRBV11-2	NA	TRBJ1-1	CASSLGIWGQVSNTEAFF	TGTGCCAGCAGCTTGGGGATTTGGGGACAGGTCTCCAACACTGAAGCTTTCTTT
NA	TRBV9	few	TRBJ2-1	CASSVAQLNEQFF	TGTGCCAGCAGCGTAGCACAGCTCAATGAGCAGTTCTTC
TRBD1	TRBV11-2	NA	TRBJ2-7	CASSPQDRSYEQYF	TGTGCCAGCAGCCCGCAGGACAGGTCCTACGAGCAGTACTTC
NA	TRBV27	few	TRBJ1-2	CASTVRNYGYTF	TGTGCCAGCACCGTTCGTAACTATGGCTACACCTTC
TRBD1	TRBV2	few	TRBJ1-2	CASSAKNPRQGGYGYTF	TGTGCCAGCAGTGCAAAAAACCCTCGACAGGGGGGCTATGGCTACACCTTC
NA	TRBV29-1	few	TRBJ1-1	CSVVMNTEAFF	TGCAGCGTTGTCATGAACACTGAAGCTTTCTTT
NA	TRBV29-1	few	TRBJ2-7	CSVGAGVIYEQYF	TGCAGCGTTGGAGCAGGGGTTATCTACGAGCAGTACTTC
NA	TRBV14	NA	TRBJ2-7	CASSQLVNEQYF	TGTGCCAGCAGCCAGTTAGTCAACGAGCAGTACTTC
NA	TRBV7-9	NA	TRBJ2-5	CASSLRGETQYF	TGTGCCAGCAGCCTCAGGGGAGAGACCCAGTACTTC
TRBD2	TRBV4-3	NA	TRBJ2-7	CASSATGTSGSYEQYF	TGCGCCAGCAGCGCCACCGGGACTAGCGGTTCCTACGAGCAGTACTTC
NA	TRBV30	few	TRBJ1-5	CAWSAAEGQPQHF	TGTGCCTGGAGTGCCGCAGAGGGACAGCCCCAGCATTTT